These T cell receptor beta chains were read from a single sample in a study of STAT5B mutations in CD4+ large granular lymphocyte leukemia. Libraries were prepared by immunoSEQ multiplex PCR; TCRdb keeps only in-frame clonotypes and omits some of them. The sample lists about 46,000 clones, roughly 80% occurring once. The sample taken for sequencing was CD4+ T cells from blood buffy coats. These receptors came from a human donor in good health. Both conserved end residues are trimmed from each CDR3. Fields, in order: V gene, CDR3 length, CDR3 protein.

TRBV11-3 12 ASSISTGNTEAF
TRBV5-6 10 ASSPGTDTQY
TRBV5-8 13 ASSLEGSRHTEAF
TRBV15 11 ATSKRPTGELF
TRBV19 11 ASSIGSRAGYT
TRBV5-4 13 ASSYLTGINTEAF
TRBV5-1 15 ASRHLAGGPITGELF
TRBV5-1 12 ASSVTGSGTEAF
TRBV5-1 15 ASSLVGGRSPGETQY
TRBV28 13 ASSFPGRINEKLF
TRBV19 14 ASIPGQGITNYGYT